This TCR beta chain was retrieved from a study of T cell clonality in common variable immunodeficiency. Points from the study as a whole: TCRbeta clonality was increased in CVID versus healthy controls. Fewer deletions and N-nucleotide insertions were reportedly seen in common variable immunodeficiency TCR beta sequences.

Assay: immunoSEQ multiplex PCR; the TCRdb copy retains only in-frame clones and omits some. Recorded here are just over 25,000 clones, none singletons. The V gene's germline CDR1 is DFQATT and CDR2 SNEGSKA (reference sequence). V dropped 4 bases and J dropped 0; count of bases not matched to a gene: 5. The CDR3 has 16 amino acids. At least ten counts were recorded for this clone. Antigen specificity is unknown. The read falls 3 residues short of the CDR3 end, and the missing part is taken from the germline J gene. The rearrangement links TRBV20-1 to TRBJ1-4; 10 bases map to TRBD1. This clonotype was obtained from a human donor with common variable immunodeficiency. The sequenced material came from peripheral blood mononuclear cells. Partial CDR3 DNA: TGCAGTGCTACGGACAGGGGGACTGCAACTAATGAAAAA. Protein: CSATDRGTATNEK. The whole CDR3 protein is CSATDRGTATNEKLFF.